The rows below give T cell receptor beta chains drawn from one sample of a study of beta chain features in type 1 diabetes. The table came from immunoSEQ multiplex PCR; TCRdb's copy has only in-frame clones and leaves some out. The data show about 160,000 clones, roughly 10% seen once. Source material: central memory CD4+ T cells from blood. Receptors originate from a woman aged 25 to 39 with type 1 diabetes. Both conserved end residues are part of each CDR3. The D gene is left open where the match is weak. Clone size is not always given. Where it is, it says once, few, many or a class for expanded clones.

j_gene: TRBJ1-2
v_gene: TRBV7-9
abundance: .
d_gene: TRBD1
CDR3aa: CASSMGQGGYGYTF
CDR3nt: TGTGCCAGCAGCATGGGACAGGGAGGCTATGGCTACACCTTC

j_gene: TRBJ1-1
v_gene: TRBV30
abundance: many
d_gene: .
CDR3aa: CAWSKARVGSEAFF
CDR3nt: TGTGCCTGGAGTAAGGCCAGGGTAGGGTCTGAAGCTTTCTTT

j_gene: TRBJ1-1
v_gene: TRBV4-1
abundance: few
d_gene: .
CDR3aa: CASSQDADSMNTEAFF
CDR3nt: TGCGCCAGCAGCCAAGATGCGGACAGTATGAACACTGAAGCTTTCTTT

j_gene: TRBJ2-5
v_gene: TRBV6-5
abundance: .
d_gene: .
CDR3aa: CASSLERLETQYF
CDR3nt: TGTGCCAGCAGTCTAGAGAGACTAGAGACCCAGTACTTC

j_gene: TRBJ2-5
v_gene: TRBV10-3
abundance: few
d_gene: .
CDR3aa: CAISESNSDETQYF
CDR3nt: TGTGCCATCAGTGAGTCGAATAGCGATGAGACCCAGTACTTC

j_gene: TRBJ2-1
v_gene: TRBV7-8
abundance: .
d_gene: .
CDR3aa: CASSPYRVSAYNEQFF
CDR3nt: TGTGCCAGCAGCCCGTACAGGGTCTCTGCCTACAATGAGCAGTTCTTC

j_gene: TRBJ2-5
v_gene: TRBV7-9
abundance: .
d_gene: .
CDR3aa: CASSSFRETQYF
CDR3nt: TGTGCCAGCAGCTCTTTCCGGGAGACCCAGTACTTC

j_gene: TRBJ2-5
v_gene: TRBV10-3
abundance: .
d_gene: TRBD1
CDR3aa: CAISESGDREETQYF
CDR3nt: TGTGCCATCAGTGAGTCGGGGGACAGGGAAGAGACCCAGTACTTC

j_gene: TRBJ2-7
v_gene: TRBV19
abundance: .
d_gene: TRBD1
CDR3aa: CASSRDRGIDEQYF
CDR3nt: TGTGCCAGTAGCCGGGACAGGGGGATCGACGAGCAGTACTTC

j_gene: TRBJ1-2
v_gene: TRBV30
abundance: .
d_gene: TRBD1
CDR3aa: CAWTPGQANYGYTF
CDR3nt: TGTGCCTGGACCCCGGGACAGGCTAACTATGGCTACACCTTC

j_gene: TRBJ1-1
v_gene: TRBV7-2
abundance: .
d_gene: TRBD1
CDR3aa: CASSLGQGTEAFF
CDR3nt: TGTGCCAGCAGCTTGGGACAGGGCACTGAAGCTTTCTTT

j_gene: TRBJ2-1
v_gene: TRBV29-1
abundance: .
d_gene: TRBD2
CDR3aa: CSVVTGTSYYNEQFF
CDR3nt: TGCAGCGTTGTGACTGGGACTAGCTACTACAATGAGCAGTTCTTC

j_gene: TRBJ2-7
v_gene: TRBV30
abundance: few
d_gene: TRBD1
CDR3aa: CAWSVRQGVTYEQYF
CDR3nt: TGTGCCTGGAGTGTACGACAGGGAGTTACCTACGAGCAGTACTTC

j_gene: TRBJ2-7
v_gene: TRBV28
abundance: .
d_gene: .
CDR3aa: CASSTPGNEQQYF
CDR3nt: TGTGCCAGCAGTACCCCGGGAAACGAACAGCAGTACTTC

j_gene: TRBJ1-1
v_gene: TRBV29-1
abundance: .
d_gene: TRBD1
CDR3aa: CSVVGTGNTEAFF
CDR3nt: TGCAGCGTTGTAGGGACAGGAAACACTGAAGCTTTCTTT

j_gene: TRBJ1-2
v_gene: TRBV4-2
abundance: few
d_gene: TRBD1
CDR3aa: CASSQVGTGGDGYTF
CDR3nt: TGTGCCAGCAGCCAAGTTGGGACAGGGGGAGATGGCTACACCTTC

j_gene: TRBJ1-1
v_gene: TRBV7-9
abundance: .
d_gene: .
CDR3aa: CASGRRNTEAFF
CDR3nt: TGTGCCAGCGGCAGGCGGAACACTGAAGCTTTCTTT

j_gene: TRBJ2-1
v_gene: TRBV7-9
abundance: few
d_gene: TRBD2
CDR3aa: CASSLTRLAGEDEQFF
CDR3nt: TGTGCCAGCAGCTTAACCCGACTAGCGGGGGAGGATGAGCAGTTCTTC

j_gene: TRBJ2-1
v_gene: TRBV29-1
abundance: many
d_gene: TRBD2
CDR3aa: CSVSASGRHNEQFF
CDR3nt: TGCAGCGTGTCAGCTAGCGGGAGACACAATGAGCAGTTCTTC

j_gene: TRBJ2-7
v_gene: TRBV28
abundance: few
d_gene: .
CDR3aa: CASSSDGGWLPYEQYF
CDR3nt: TGTGCCAGCAGCTCGGACGGAGGTTGGTTGCCCTACGAGCAGTACTTC

j_gene: TRBJ2-2
v_gene: TRBV4-2
abundance: .
d_gene: .
CDR3aa: CASSQVRLGATGELFF
CDR3nt: TGTGCCAGCAGCCAAGTACGCCTAGGCGCCACCGGGGAGCTGTTTTTT

j_gene: TRBJ2-6
v_gene: TRBV5-6
abundance: few
d_gene: .
CDR3aa: CASSLEQGTGANVLTF
CDR3nt: TGTGCCAGCAGCTTGGAACAGGGCACCGGGGCCAACGTCCTGACTTTC

j_gene: TRBJ1-4
v_gene: TRBV27
abundance: few
d_gene: TRBD1
CDR3aa: CASSYQGAYEKLFF
CDR3nt: TGTGCCAGCAGTTACCAGGGGGCGTATGAAAAACTGTTTTTT

j_gene: TRBJ1-1
v_gene: TRBV30
abundance: once
d_gene: .
CDR3aa: CAWRGRRNTEAFF
CDR3nt: TGTGCCTGGAGGGGTAGGAGGAACACTGAAGCTTTCTTT

j_gene: TRBJ2-6
v_gene: TRBV28
abundance: .
d_gene: .
CDR3aa: CASSFYSGANVLTF
CDR3nt: TGTGCCAGCAGTTTCTATTCTGGGGCCAACGTCCTGACTTTC

j_gene: TRBJ2-5
v_gene: TRBV7-9
abundance: .
d_gene: TRBD1
CDR3aa: CASSLGWAGTAELETQYF
CDR3nt: TGCGCCAGCAGCTTGGGTTGGGCCGGGACAGCTGAGTTGGAGACCCAGTACTTC

j_gene: TRBJ1-1
v_gene: TRBV28
abundance: .
d_gene: .
CDR3aa: CASSLLWSTEAFF
CDR3nt: TGTGCCAGCAGTTTATTATGGAGCACTGAAGCTTTCTTT

j_gene: TRBJ2-4
v_gene: TRBV28
abundance: few
d_gene: TRBD2
CDR3aa: CASSLGSSGAGVGNIQYF
CDR3nt: TGTGCCAGCAGTTTAGGAAGTTCGGGAGCGGGAGTGGGGAACATTCAGTACTTC